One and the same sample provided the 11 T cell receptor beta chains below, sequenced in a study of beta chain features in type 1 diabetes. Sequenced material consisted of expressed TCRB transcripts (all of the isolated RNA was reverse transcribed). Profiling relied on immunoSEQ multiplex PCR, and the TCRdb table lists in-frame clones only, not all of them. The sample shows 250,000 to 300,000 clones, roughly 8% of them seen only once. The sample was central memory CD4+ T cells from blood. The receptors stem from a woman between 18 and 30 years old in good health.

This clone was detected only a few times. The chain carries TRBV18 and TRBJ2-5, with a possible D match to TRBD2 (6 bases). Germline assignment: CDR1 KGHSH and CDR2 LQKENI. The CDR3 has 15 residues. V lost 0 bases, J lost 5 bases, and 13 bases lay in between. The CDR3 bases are TGTGCCAGCTCACCACCCTCCCCGGGGAGGGAGACCCAGTACTTC. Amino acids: CASSPPSPGRETQYF.

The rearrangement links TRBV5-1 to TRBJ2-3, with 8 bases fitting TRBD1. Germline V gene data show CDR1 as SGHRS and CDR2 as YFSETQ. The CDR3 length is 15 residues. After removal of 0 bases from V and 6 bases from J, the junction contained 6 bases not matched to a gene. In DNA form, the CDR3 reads TGCGCCAGCAGCTTGGGACAGGGGCGGTGGGATACGCAGTATTTT. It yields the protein CASSLGQGRWDTQYF.

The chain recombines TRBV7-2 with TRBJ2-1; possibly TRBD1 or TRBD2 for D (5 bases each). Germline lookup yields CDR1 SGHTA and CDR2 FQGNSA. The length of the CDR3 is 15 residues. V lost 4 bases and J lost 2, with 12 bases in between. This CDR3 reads CASSYFGTAYNEQFF. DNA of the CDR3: TGTGCCAGCAGCTATTTCGGGACCGCCTACAATGAGCAGTTCTTC. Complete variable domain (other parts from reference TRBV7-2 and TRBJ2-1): GAGVSQSPSNKVTEKGKDVELRCDPISGHTALYWYRQSLGQGLEFLIYFQGNSAPDKSGLPSDRFSAERTGGSVSTLTIQRTQQEDSAVYLCASSYFGTAYNEQFFGPGTRLTVL.

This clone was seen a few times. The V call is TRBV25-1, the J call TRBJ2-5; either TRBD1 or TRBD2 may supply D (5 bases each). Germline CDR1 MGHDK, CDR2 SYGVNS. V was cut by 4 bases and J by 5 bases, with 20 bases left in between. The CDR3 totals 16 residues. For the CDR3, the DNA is TGTGCCAGCAGTGGCAACCCAGGGACGGCCAGGGAGACCCAGTACTTC. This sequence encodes CASSGNPGTARETQYF.

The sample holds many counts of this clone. The CDR3 nucleotides are TGCGCCAGCGGCGCTCAAGCGGGAGCCACCTACAATGAGCAGTTCTTC. Amino acid sequence: CASGAQAGATYNEQFF. The V call is TRBV5-1, the J call TRBJ2-1; the match to TRBD2 covers 8 bases. From germline, CDR1 is SGHRS and CDR2 YFSETQ. V lost 7 bases and J lost 2; bases outside the gene matches: 11. The CDR3 runs to 16 residues.

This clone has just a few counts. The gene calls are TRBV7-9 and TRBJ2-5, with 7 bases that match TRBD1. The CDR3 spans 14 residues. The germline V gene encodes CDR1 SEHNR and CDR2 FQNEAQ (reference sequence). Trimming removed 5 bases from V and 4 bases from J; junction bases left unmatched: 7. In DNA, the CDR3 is TGTGCCAGCAGCCAACTCAACAGGGGAGAGACCCAGTACTTC. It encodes CASSQLNRGETQYF. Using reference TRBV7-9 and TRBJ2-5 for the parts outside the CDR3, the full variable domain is DTGVSQNPRHKITKRGQNVTFRCDPISEHNRLYWYRQTLGQGPEFLTYFQNEAQLEKSRLLSDRFSAERPKGSFSTLEIQRTEQGDSAMYLCASSQLNRGETQYFGPGTRLLVL.

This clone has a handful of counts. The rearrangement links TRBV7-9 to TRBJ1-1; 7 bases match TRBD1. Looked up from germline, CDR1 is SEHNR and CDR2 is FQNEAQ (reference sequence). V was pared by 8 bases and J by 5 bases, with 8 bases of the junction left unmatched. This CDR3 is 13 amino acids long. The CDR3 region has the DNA TGTGCCAGCGTCAACACAGGGGCGACTGAAGCTTTCTTT. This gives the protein CASVNTGATEAFF. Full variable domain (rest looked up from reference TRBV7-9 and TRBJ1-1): DTGVSQNPRHKITKRGQNVTFRCDPISEHNRLYWYRQTLGQGPEFLTYFQNEAQLEKSRLLSDRFSAERPKGSFSTLEIQRTEQGDSAMYLCASVNTGATEAFFGQGTRLTVV.

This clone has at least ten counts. Here the CDR3 reads CASNSGEGGSGANVLTF. CDR3 sequence (DNA): TGTGCCAGTAATAGTGGAGAGGGCGGCTCTGGGGCCAACGTCCTGACTTTC. The rearrangement joins TRBV19 to TRBJ2-6; tentative D call: TRBD2 (5 bases). The V and J ends lost 7 bases and 0 bases respectively, with 16 bases between them. From germline, CDR1 is LNHDA and CDR2 SQIVND (reference sequence). There are 17 residues in the CDR3.

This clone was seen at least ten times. In nucleotides, the CDR3 is TGTGCCAGCGGTCCATCCCCCTCCAACTATGGCTACACCTTC. Amino acids: CASGPSPSNYGYTF. The chain joins TRBV2 to TRBJ1-2, with unresolved D. The CDR3 contains 14 residues. V was shortened by 8 bases and J by 2 bases, with 15 bases between the two germline ends. The germline V gene encodes CDR1 SNHLY and CDR2 FYNNEI.

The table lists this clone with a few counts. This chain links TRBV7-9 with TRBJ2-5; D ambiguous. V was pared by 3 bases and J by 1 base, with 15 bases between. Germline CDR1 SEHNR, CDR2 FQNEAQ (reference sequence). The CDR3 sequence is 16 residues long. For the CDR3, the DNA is TGTGCCAGCAGCTTGGGTTTGGTAGCAACCCAAGAGACCCAGTACTTC. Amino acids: CASSLGLVATQETQYF.

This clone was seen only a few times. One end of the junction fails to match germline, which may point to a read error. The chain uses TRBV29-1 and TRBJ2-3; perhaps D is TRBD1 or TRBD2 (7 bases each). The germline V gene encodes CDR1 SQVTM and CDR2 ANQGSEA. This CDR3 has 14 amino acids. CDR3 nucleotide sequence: TGCAGCGTCGAAGTCAGGGGGGGATCAGATACGCAGTATTTT. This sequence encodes CSVEVRGGSDTQYF.